A selection of T cell receptor beta chains follows, all from one sample in a study of blood T cell repertoires in COVID-19. Data came from immunoSEQ multiplex PCR; TCRdb stores just in-frame clones and leaves some out. In the table there are approximately 170,000 clones, less than 90% of which are singletons. The sample comprised PBMCs or T cells enriched from blood (not recorded which). These receptors originate from a woman between 45 and 65 years old who had recovered from COVID-19. Each CDR3 is given with its conserved first and last residue. Fields, in order: clone size, D gene, V gene, J gene, CDR3 protein, CDR3 DNA. A D gene is named only where the DNA matches it firmly. Clone size is not always given. Where it is, it says once, few, many or a class for expanded clones.

clone_size: few; d_call: NA; v_call: TRBV5-1; j_call: TRBJ2-7; cdr3_aa: CASSLALSGYEQYF; cdr3_nt: TGCGCCAGCAGCTTGGCCTTATCAGGATACGAGCAGTACTTC
clone_size: NA; d_call: NA; v_call: TRBV3-1/TRBV3-2; j_call: TRBJ2-1; cdr3_aa: CASSPTRLGSDPEQFF; cdr3_nt: TGTGCCAGCAGCCCTACCAGGCTTGGCTCCGACCCCGAGCAGTTCTTC
clone_size: NA; d_call: NA; v_call: TRBV5-4; j_call: TRBJ2-1; cdr3_aa: CASSLDRVSYNEQFF; cdr3_nt: TGTGCCAGCAGCTTGGACAGGGTCTCCTACAATGAGCAGTTCTTC
clone_size: once; d_call: NA; v_call: TRBV3-1/TRBV3-2; j_call: TRBJ1-2; cdr3_aa: CASSHQTAYGYTF; cdr3_nt: TGTGCCAGCAGCCATCAGACAGCCTATGGCTACACCTTC
clone_size: NA; d_call: TRBD1; v_call: TRBV29-1; j_call: TRBJ1-4; cdr3_aa: CSLTTGYEKLFF; cdr3_nt: TGCAGCCTGACGACAGGGTATGAAAAACTGTTTTTT
clone_size: NA; d_call: TRBD2; v_call: TRBV7-9; j_call: TRBJ2-3; cdr3_aa: CASSLAGRGSTDTQYF; cdr3_nt: TGTGCCAGCAGCTTAGCAGGGCGGGGGAGCACAGATACGCAGTATTTT
clone_size: NA; d_call: NA; v_call: TRBV12-3/TRBV12-4; j_call: TRBJ1-6; cdr3_aa: CASRLDRNSPLHF; cdr3_nt: TGTGCCAGCAGGCTTGACAGGAATTCACCCCTCCACTTT
clone_size: NA; d_call: NA; v_call: TRBV9; j_call: TRBJ2-7; cdr3_aa: CASSVAAGMGEQYF; cdr3_nt: TGTGCCAGCAGCGTAGCTGCAGGGATGGGCGAGCAGTACTTC
clone_size: NA; d_call: TRBD1; v_call: TRBV27; j_call: TRBJ2-7; cdr3_aa: CASGLQGAGEQYF; cdr3_nt: TGTGCCAGCGGGTTACAGGGGGCGGGTGAGCAGTACTTC
clone_size: few; d_call: TRBD1; v_call: TRBV19; j_call: TRBJ1-1; cdr3_aa: CASSRTGLFVGTEAFF; cdr3_nt: TGTGCCAGTAGCCGGACAGGTCTCTTTGTTGGTACTGAAGCTTTCTTT
clone_size: NA; d_call: NA; v_call: TRBV5-1; j_call: TRBJ1-2; cdr3_aa: CASSLEQTNYGYTF; cdr3_nt: TGCGCCAGCAGCTTGGAACAGACTAACTATGGCTACACCTTC